These T cell receptor beta chains were read from a single sample in a study of molecular identifiers for immune sequencing clone quantification. Each CDR3 protein is one row after TCRdb ran MiXCR on the PCR reads. The sample has 62,000 or so distinct CDR3 sequences, 15% to 20% seen once. Sample: naive CD8+ T cells from blood, with Jurkat cell RNA spiked in. Receptors originate from a human donor in good health. Some libraries in this study had Jurkat cell RNA spiked in. Both conserved end residues are part of each CDR3. A D gene is named only where the DNA matches it firmly. The size of a clone is reported for some rows only, either as once, few or many, or as a class for expanded clones.

>TRBJ1-4|TRBV3-1|.|.
CASSQFFEAQGWTSVGERLFF
TGTGCCAGCAGCCAATTTTTCGAAGCACAGGGTTGGACTTCTGTAGGTGAAAGACTGTTTTTT
>TRBJ2-7|TRBV27|.|many
CASSLGSTEPVPSYEQYF
TGTGCCAGCAGTTTGGGGAGTACCGAACCCGTTCCCTCCTACGAGCAGTACTTC
>TRBJ2-7|TRBV4-1|.|many
CASSQVAENYEQYF
TGCGCCAGCAGCCAAGTCGCGGAAAACTACGAGCAGTACTTC
>TRBJ2-1|TRBV20-1|.|many
CSATGGGAYSYNEQFF
TGCAGTGCTACAGGTGGGGGCGCGTACTCCTACAATGAGCAGTTCTTC
>TRBJ1-5|TRBV7-9|TRBD1|.
CASSPNTGGNGQPQHF
TGTGCCAGCAGCCCTAATACAGGGGGCAACGGTCAGCCCCAGCATTTT
>TRBJ2-3|TRBV13|TRBD2|many
CASSYWSGSTDTQYF
TGTGCCAGCAGCTACTGGAGCGGGAGTACAGATACGCAGTATTTT
>TRBJ1-4|TRBV7-9|.|many
CASSSMTSGQLEKLFF
TGTGCCAGCAGCTCGATGACCTCAGGACAGTTGGAAAAACTGTTTTTT
>TRBJ1-5|TRBV4-1|.|many
CASSQRGAGNQPQHF
TGCGCCAGCAGCCAACGGGGGGCTGGCAATCAGCCCCAGCATTTT
>TRBJ2-3|TRBV28|TRBD2|many
CASSSGLAGGGTDTQYF
TGTGCCAGCAGTTCGGGACTAGCGGGAGGAGGCACAGATACGCAGTATTTT
>TRBJ2-1|TRBV19|.|.
CASSMGSMSEQFF
TGTGCCAGTAGTATGGGCTCCATGAGTGAGCAGTTCTTC
>TRBJ2-7|TRBV7-9|TRBD1|many
CASSPRDRSSYEQYF
TGTGCCAGCAGCCCCAGGGACAGATCATCCTACGAGCAGTACTTC
>TRBJ2-2|TRBV12-3/TRBV12-4|TRBD2|.
CAGRLGEGSGELVF
TGTGCCGGCAGACTGGGAGAGGGCAGCGGGGAGCTGGTTTTT
>TRBJ2-7|TRBV18|.|many
CASSPPLSAEQYF
TGTGCCAGCTCACCACCCCTCTCTGCCGAGCAGTACTTC
>TRBJ2-1|TRBV23-1|.|many
CASSPRTPTFPTTPHYNEQFF
TGCGCCAGCAGTCCGAGGACTCCAACTTTCCCCACCACTCCCCACTACAATGAGCAGTTCTTC
>TRBJ2-3|TRBV6-5|TRBD2|many
CASSLAGVSDTQYF
TGTGCCAGCAGTCTAGCGGGAGTATCAGATACGCAGTATTTT
>TRBJ2-7|TRBV19|TRBD2|few
CASRASGTAYEQYF
TGTGCCAGTAGGGCTAGCGGGACTGCCTACGAGCAGTACTTC
>TRBJ2-1|TRBV29-1|TRBD2|few
CSVELLREGSYNEQFF
TGCAGCGTTGAACTCTTGCGGGAGGGTAGCTACAATGAGCAGTTCTTC
>TRBJ2-7|TRBV7-6|TRBD2|.
CASSLSGSLSEQYF
TGTGCCAGCAGCCTTAGCGGGAGTCTCTCCGAGCAGTACTTC
>TRBJ2-1|TRBV29-1|.|many
CSVPLGGTVEQFF
TGCAGCGTCCCCCTTGGCGGGACGGTCGAGCAGTTCTTC
>TRBJ1-1|TRBV3-1|TRBD1|many
CASSQTRTGGWTEAFF
TGTGCCAGCAGCCAAACGCGGACAGGCGGCTGGACTGAAGCTTTCTTT
>TRBJ2-1|TRBV4-3|TRBD2|few
CASSQDTSTGTSGRHEQFF
TGCGCCAGCAGCCAAGATACTTCGACCGGGACTAGCGGGAGGCATGAGCAGTTCTTC
>TRBJ2-7|TRBV6-2/TRBV6-3|.|many
CASRQWGSSYEQYF
TGTGCCAGTCGCCAATGGGGTAGCTCCTACGAGCAGTACTTC
>TRBJ2-1|TRBV11-3|.|many
CASSLTPRGEQFF
TGTGCCAGCAGCTTAACCCCGAGGGGTGAGCAGTTCTTC
>TRBJ2-2|TRBV4-3|TRBD2|many
CASSHLLAENTGELFF
TGCGCCAGCAGCCACCTTCTAGCGGAGAACACCGGGGAGCTGTTTTTT
>TRBJ1-2|TRBV6-1|.|many
CASSEVAGANYGYTF
TGTGCCAGCAGTGAAGTGGCAGGAGCTAACTATGGCTACACCTTC
>TRBJ1-1|TRBV2|.|many
CASSADSVPEAFF
TGTGCCAGCAGTGCGGACAGTGTACCTGAAGCTTTCTTT
>TRBJ2-2|TRBV12-3/TRBV12-4|.|few
CASSLERLELFF
TGTGCCAGCAGTTTGGAGCGCCTGGAGCTGTTTTTT
>TRBJ2-7|TRBV13|.|many
CASSPSRHFEQYF
TGTGCCAGCAGCCCGAGCCGACATTTCGAGCAGTACTTC
>TRBJ2-1|TRBV5-1|TRBD2|many
CASSGTSWNEQFF
TGCGCCAGCAGCGGGACTAGCTGGAATGAGCAGTTCTTC
>TRBJ1-1|TRBV30|.|many
CAWSGLNTEAFF
TGTGCCTGGAGCGGGCTTAACACTGAAGCTTTCTTT
>TRBJ2-5|TRBV3-1|TRBD1|many
CASSLDRADGETQYF
TGTGCCAGCAGCTTGGACAGGGCGGACGGGGAGACCCAGTACTTC
>TRBJ2-1|TRBV3-1|.|many
CASSRGSSPYNEQFF
TGTGCCAGCAGCCGAGGCTCTAGCCCGTACAATGAGCAGTTCTTC
>TRBJ2-7|TRBV11-3|.|.
CASRSRQLRYEQYF
TGTGCCAGCCGCTCCAGACAATTGCGCTACGAGCAGTACTTC
>TRBJ2-1|TRBV12-5|TRBD2|few
CASGPSVLGLDTYNEQFF
TGTGCTAGTGGACCTTCCGTATTGGGACTAGACACCTACAATGAGCAGTTCTTC
>TRBJ1-2|TRBV29-1|.|.
CSVGKDYGYTF
TGCAGCGTTGGAAAAGACTATGGCTACACCTTC
>TRBJ2-1|TRBV24-1|.|many
CATSGEYNEQFF
TGTGCCACCAGTGGTGAATACAATGAGCAGTTCTTC
>TRBJ2-3|TRBV6-6|.|many
CSTQGPLAGLPLYF
TGTTCCACACAGGGTCCTTTAGCGGGCCTTCCGCTGTATTTT
>TRBJ2-5|TRBV7-9|TRBD2|many
CASSPLLGTSEETQYF
TGTGCCAGCAGCCCCCTTCTCGGGACTAGCGAAGAGACCCAGTACTTC
>TRBJ2-2|TRBV29-1|.|many
CSVESGERNTGELFF
TGCAGCGTTGAGTCGGGGGAGCGGAACACCGGGGAGCTGTTTTTT
>TRBJ2-7|TRBV28|TRBD1|few
CASYQPGQGAGEQYF
TGTGCCAGCTACCAACCGGGACAGGGGGCTGGCGAGCAGTACTTC
>TRBJ2-3|TRBV11-2|TRBD1|many
CASSSIQGNTDTQYF
TGTGCCAGCAGCTCGATACAGGGGAACACAGATACGCAGTATTTT
>TRBJ1-4|TRBV15|.|many
CATSGLNEKLFF
TGTGCCACCAGCGGCTTAAATGAAAAACTGTTTTTT
>TRBJ2-7|TRBV19|TRBD1|many
CASSPGTGIYEQYF
TGTGCCAGTAGTCCGGGGACAGGGATCTACGAGCAGTACTTC
>TRBJ2-7|TRBV30|.|many
CAWSGASSYEQYF
TGTGCCTGGAGTGGTGCTAGCTCCTACGAGCAGTACTTC
>TRBJ2-6|TRBV7-9|.|many
CASSFTAHGANVLTF
TGTGCCAGCAGCTTTACAGCGCACGGGGCCAACGTCCTGACTTTC
>TRBJ2-2|TRBV4-2|TRBD2|many
CASSQELAGEAGELFF
TGTGCCAGCAGCCAAGAGCTAGCGGGAGAGGCCGGGGAGCTGTTTTTT
>TRBJ2-3|TRBV7-2|.|many
CASSSRGVSSTDTQYF
TGTGCCAGCAGCTCTCGCGGGGTCTCTAGCACAGATACGCAGTATTTT
>TRBJ2-2|TRBV19|TRBD1|many
CASSGLDRGVSTFTGELFF
TGTGCCAGTAGTGGCTTGGACAGGGGCGTATCAACCTTCACCGGGGAGCTGTTTTTT
>TRBJ2-3|TRBV23-1|.|medium-sized
CASSQSKAGTDTQYF
TGCGCCAGCAGTCAATCGAAGGCCGGGACAGATACGCAGTATTTT